This TCR beta chain appears in the sequencing data of a study of blood T cell repertoires in COVID-19. Study background: T cells, B-cell-depleted T cells, or PBMCs provided the cDNA or gDNA that served as material.

Per the original methods: Amplified reference gene primers provided the basis for estimating nucleated cell counts. Profiling relied on immunoSEQ multiplex PCR, and the TCRdb table lists in-frame clones only, not all of them. V, J and clone size were drawn from that table, and D and trimming were deduced from the DNA. The profile covers some 180,000 clones, with about 85% appearing a single time and roughly 21% taken by the ten largest. The receptor was derived from a man in his 60s with active or convalescent COVID-19. The specimen sequenced was peripheral blood.

CDR3 protein: CASSPGGGTDTQYF. The DNA of the CDR3 is TGTGCCAGCAGCCCCGGGGGTGGTACAGATACGCAGTATTTT. The J gene is TRBJ2-3, the V gene TRBV7-3, with a tentative D call TRBD2 (6 bases). Germline lookup yields CDR1 SGHTA and CDR2 FQGTGA. There are 14 residues in the CDR3. Deletions cut 5 bases from V and 3 bases from J, with 12 bases between.